Following are 11 T cell receptor beta chains from one sample sequenced in a study of human T cells and chemical hapten exposure. TCRdb processed the RACE reads anew with MiXCR; each CDR3 protein has one entry. The sample carries 50,000 to 70,000 distinct CDR3 sequences, 5.5% to 7.5% recorded once. The sample's time point: healthy volunteer bleed at 6 weeks. Unfractionated whole blood was the source of the extracted total RNA. Sequencing was done on a sample of whole blood. The origin of the receptors is a female donor in good health. Some clones in this sample may be carry-over from other donors' samples.

In this sample, this clonotype turned up a few times. The V and J genes are TRBV28 and TRBJ1-1, with D possibly being TRBD1 (6 bases). Trimming left V 7 bases short and J 3 bases short, with 18 bases between. Germline-derived CDR1 and CDR2 are MDHEN and SYDVKM. The CDR3 covers 15 residues. CDR3 in amino acids: CASTPGGRPDTEAFF. The CDR3 bases are TGTGCCAGCACCCCGGGGGGGCGTCCCGACACTGAAGCTTTCTTT.

This clonotype was seen more than once but under ten times. CDR3 loop: CASSRGGDGSYEQYF. The CDR3, as DNA: TGTGCCAGCAGCCGGGGAGGGGACGGATCCTACGAGCAGTACTTC. V usage is TRBV28 and J usage is TRBJ2-7; 7 bases are shared with TRBD2. Germline values: CDR1 MDHEN, CDR2 SYDVKM. The junction had 9 bases not matched to a gene; V was cut back by 6 bases and J by 1 base. CDR3 size: 15 residues.

This clonotype came up many times. J is TRBJ2-7 and V is TRBV4-1; tentative D call: TRBD2 (5 bases). V lost 1 base and J 0 bases, leaving 7 bases between the germline ends. This CDR3 region has 14 residues. CDR1 MGHRA and CDR2 YSYEKL come from the germline V gene. The CDR3 sequence is CASSQVAGSYEQYF. Here the CDR3 DNA reads TGCGCCAGCAGCCAAGTGGCGGGCTCCTACGAGCAGTACTTC.

There are many counts of this clonotype. This chain uses TRBV3-1 with TRBJ1-2; a weak D match, TRBD1 (5 bases). Germline loops: CDR1 LGHDT, CDR2 YNNKEL (reference sequence). With 3 bases removed from V and 4 bases from J, the gap between germline ends came to 12 bases. The CDR3 is 14 residues long. As DNA, the CDR3 is TGTGCCAGCAGCCACTTCCAGGGTTCCTATGGCTACACCTTC. It encodes CASSHFQGSYGYTF.

The chain employs TRBV2 and TRBJ2-3; the match to TRBD1 covers 7 bases. This CDR3 region has 15 residues. The ends lost 5 bases at V and 0 bases at J; junction bases unmatched: 5. CDR1 SNHLY and CDR2 FYNNEI come from the germline V gene. The CDR3 DNA follows: TGTGCCAGCAGTCCACAGGGGCCAAGCACAGATACGCAGTATTTT. It encodes CASSPQGPSTDTQYF.

The J gene is TRBJ2-3, the V gene TRBV7-2, with a possible D match to TRBD1 (5 bases). Deletions cut 3 bases from V and 2 bases from J, with 9 bases between. This CDR3 spans 14 amino acids. Germline V gene sequence: CDR1 SGHTA, CDR2 FQGNSA. CDR3 residues: CASSFVQATDTQYF. CDR3 in DNA: TGTGCCAGCAGCTTTGTACAGGCCACAGATACGCAGTATTTT.

In its sample, this clonotype was seen many times. The chain recombines TRBV12-3 or TRBV12-4 with TRBJ1-1; D uncertain. Trimming shortened V by 3 bases and J by 3 bases, and 8 bases separated the two germline ends. This CDR3 is 13 amino acids long. The CDR3 here is CASSLSVYTEAFF. In DNA, the CDR3 is TGTGCCAGCAGTTTGTCTGTCTACACTGAAGCTTTCTTT.

This clonotype has only a few counts. The V gene is TRBV6-5, the J gene TRBJ2-5; 8 nucleotides agree with TRBD1. There are 14 residues in the CDR3. CDR1 is MNHEY and CDR2 is SVGAGI in the germline V gene. The junction had 9 bases not matched to a gene; V was cut back by 10 bases and J by 2 bases. CDR3 in DNA: TGTGCCACCTCCCCCGGACAGGGACAAGAGACCCAGTACTTC. Its translation: CATSPGQGQETQYF.

The gene calls are TRBV24-1 and TRBJ1-1; 7 bases match TRBD1. From germline, CDR1 is KGHDR and CDR2 SFDVKD. The CDR3 runs to 13 residues. V trimming: 3 bases; J trimming: 5 bases; junction bases outside the gene matches: 2. This CDR3 is CATSDPRGTEAFF. The CDR3 DNA is TGTGCCACCAGTGATCCCAGGGGGACTGAAGCTTTCTTT.

This rearrangement joins TRBV12-3 or TRBV12-4 to TRBJ1-2; no clear D gene. V was clipped by 4 bases and J by 6 bases, with 6 bases between them. The CDR3 is made up of 11 amino acids. CDR3 coding DNA: TGTGCCAGCAGTTCGTCACATGGCTACACCTTC. Encoded protein: CASSSSHGYTF.

This clonotype was detected ten times or more. The rearrangement links TRBV28 to TRBJ2-6; no clear D. V gave up 6 bases and J gave up 4 bases, with 13 bases separating them. This CDR3 has 15 amino acids. Germline V gene lookup returns CDR1 MDHEN and CDR2 SYDVKM. CDR3 sequence: CASSTTSVGANVLTF. CDR3 nucleotide sequence: TGTGCCAGCAGCACAACGTCGGTGGGGGCCAACGTCCTGACTTTC.